This is a list of T cell receptor beta chains from one sample in a study of cytomegalovirus exposure and HLA in healthy donors. Sequencing was performed with immunoSEQ multiplex PCR; in TCRdb, only in-frame clones are kept and a portion is missing. The sample shows about 67,000 clones, 65% to 85% of them seen only once. Input material: PBMCs. These receptors came from a woman in her thirties in good health and CMV-seronegative. CDR3s include the opening cysteine and the closing phenylalanine or tryptophan. The D gene is left open where the match is weak. Clone size is not always given. Where it is, it says once, few, many or a class for expanded clones.

DNA: TGTGCCAGCAGCATACAGGGCCCAAGCTTCTCCTATAATTCACCCCTCCACTTT
CDR3: CASSIQGPSFSYNSPLHF
V: TRBV7-2
D: -
J: TRBJ1-6
size: -

DNA: TGTGCCAGCAGCCCTCAGGGGACAGGGGTTGACGAGCAGTACTTC
CDR3: CASSPQGTGVDEQYF
V: TRBV7-2
D: TRBD1
J: TRBJ2-7
size: -

DNA: TGTGCCAGCTCACCCCAGAAAAATGAAAAACTGTTTTTT
CDR3: CASSPQKNEKLFF
V: TRBV18
D: -
J: TRBJ1-4
size: -

DNA: TGTGCCAGCAGTCGCCGAGCGGGGGGTCAAGAGACCCAGTACTTC
CDR3: CASSRRAGGQETQYF
V: TRBV28
D: TRBD2
J: TRBJ2-5
size: -

DNA: TGTGCCAGCAGCCCCCAGGGCGGGGTCACAGATACGCAGTATTTT
CDR3: CASSPQGGVTDTQYF
V: TRBV9
D: -
J: TRBJ2-3
size: -

DNA: TGCAGCGTTGAACAAGGAGAGTCCTACGAGCAGTACTTC
CDR3: CSVEQGESYEQYF
V: TRBV29-1
D: -
J: TRBJ2-7
size: -

DNA: TGTGCCAACAGCTTGGCTGGCCCCGGGTCCGGGGAGCTGTTTTTT
CDR3: CANSLAGPGSGELFF
V: TRBV5-6
D: -
J: TRBJ2-2
size: -

DNA: TGTGCCAGCAGTTCCCTTGACAGCGTCTATGGCTACACCTTC
CDR3: CASSSLDSVYGYTF
V: TRBV28
D: -
J: TRBJ1-2
size: once

DNA: TGTGCCAGCAGCCGGGACAGGGGCACTGAAGCTTTCTTT
CDR3: CASSRDRGTEAFF
V: TRBV11-2
D: TRBD1
J: TRBJ1-1
size: -

DNA: TGTGCCAGCAGCTTTTACAGGAAGGGTGAAAAACTGTTTTTT
CDR3: CASSFYRKGEKLFF
V: TRBV11-2
D: -
J: TRBJ1-4
size: -

DNA: TGCGCCAGCAGCCGGATGCTGGGACTAGCGGCCAAAAACATTCAGTACTTC
CDR3: CASSRMLGLAAKNIQYF
V: TRBV4-3
D: TRBD2
J: TRBJ2-4
size: -

DNA: TGTGCCAGCAGTGAAGCGTATCTCAGGGACTACGAGCAGTACTTC
CDR3: CASSEAYLRDYEQYF
V: TRBV2
D: -
J: TRBJ2-7
size: -

DNA: TGTGCCAGCAGTGACTTCCTGAACACTGAAGCTTTCTTT
CDR3: CASSDFLNTEAFF
V: TRBV25-1
D: -
J: TRBJ1-1
size: few

DNA: TGTGCCAGCAGCCCGGGGGGCAGGCACACTGAAGCTTTCTTT
CDR3: CASSPGGRHTEAFF
V: TRBV5-4
D: -
J: TRBJ1-1
size: few

DNA: TGCGCCAGCAGTCAACCCACAGGGATTCCTGGCTACACCTTC
CDR3: CASSQPTGIPGYTF
V: TRBV23-1
D: -
J: TRBJ1-2
size: -

DNA: TGTGCCAGCAGCTTGGTAGGGGGGAACACCGGGGAGCTGTTTTTT
CDR3: CASSLVGGNTGELFF
V: TRBV5-6
D: -
J: TRBJ2-2
size: -

DNA: TGCGCCAGCAGCTTAAGGACAGGGTTTGACGAGCAGTACTTC
CDR3: CASSLRTGFDEQYF
V: TRBV5-1
D: TRBD1
J: TRBJ2-7
size: -

DNA: TGCATTACCGCCGGACAGGTTAACACAGATACGCAGTATTTT
CDR3: CITAGQVNTDTQYF
V: TRBV29-1
D: TRBD1
J: TRBJ2-3
size: -

DNA: TGTGCCAGCAGAGGGACAGAGACTACCGGGGAGCTGTTTTTT
CDR3: CASRGTETTGELFF
V: TRBV6-5
D: TRBD1
J: TRBJ2-2
size: -

DNA: TGTGCCAGCAGCCAAGGGAGAGATACGCAGTATTTT
CDR3: CASSQGRDTQYF
V: TRBV4-2
D: -
J: TRBJ2-3
size: -

DNA: TGTGCCACCAGCAGAGAATTGGGGGGAATGACAGGGGGCGGAAACTATGGCTACACCTTC
CDR3: CATSRELGGMTGGGNYGYTF
V: TRBV15
D: TRBD1
J: TRBJ1-2
size: -

DNA: TGTGCCAGCAGTTTATTTGTGGGACAGGGGGCGGGAAATGAGCAGTTCTTC
CDR3: CASSLFVGQGAGNEQFF
V: TRBV27
D: TRBD1
J: TRBJ2-1
size: -

DNA: TGTGCCAGCAGCTTCGCGGAGGGTGCTTTCTTT
CDR3: CASSFAEGAFF
V: TRBV7-9
D: -
J: TRBJ1-1
size: few

DNA: TGTGCCAGCAGTTTGGAACTAGCGGGGGTACAAGAGACCCAGTACTTC
CDR3: CASSLELAGVQETQYF
V: TRBV28
D: TRBD2
J: TRBJ2-5
size: -

DNA: TGTGCCAGCAGTTACTCGGGGGGCTCCTATAATTCACCCCTCCACTTT
CDR3: CASSYSGGSYNSPLHF
V: TRBV6-5
D: -
J: TRBJ1-6
size: -

DNA: TGCGCCAGCAGCCAACTCCGGGACACCAATCAGCCCCAGCATTTT
CDR3: CASSQLRDTNQPQHF
V: TRBV4-3
D: -
J: TRBJ1-5
size: -

DNA: TGTGCCACCGGGACAGGGGTATCTGGAAACACCATATATTTT
CDR3: CATGTGVSGNTIYF
V: TRBV14
D: TRBD1
J: TRBJ1-3
size: -

DNA: TGCGCCAGCAGCTGGGAAGGGGCAGGGGCCTTGAACACTGAAGCTTTCTTT
CDR3: CASSWEGAGALNTEAFF
V: TRBV5-1
D: -
J: TRBJ1-1
size: -

DNA: TGTGCCAGCAGCCGGACTAGCGGGGCCTTCGAGCAGTACTTC
CDR3: CASSRTSGAFEQYF
V: TRBV14
D: TRBD2
J: TRBJ2-7
size: -

DNA: TGTGCCAGCAGTTTAGAGGGTTACAATCAGCCCCAGCATTTT
CDR3: CASSLEGYNQPQHF
V: TRBV28
D: -
J: TRBJ1-5
size: -

DNA: TGTGCCAGCAGTGAATGGGGGCAGGGTATAATCTACGAGCAGTACTTC
CDR3: CASSEWGQGIIYEQYF
V: TRBV6-1
D: -
J: TRBJ2-7
size: -

DNA: TGCAGCGTTGTGGCAGTCTCTGGCACAGATACGCAGTATTTT
CDR3: CSVVAVSGTDTQYF
V: TRBV29-1
D: -
J: TRBJ2-3
size: -

DNA: TGTGCCAGCAGCTTAGGACAGGTTAGCAATCAGCCCCAGCATTTT
CDR3: CASSLGQVSNQPQHF
V: TRBV11-2
D: -
J: TRBJ1-5
size: -

DNA: TGCGCCAGCAGCTGGGGGCGGCTAGCGGTAAACACCGGGGAGCTGTTTTTT
CDR3: CASSWGRLAVNTGELFF
V: TRBV5-1
D: -
J: TRBJ2-2
size: -

DNA: TGTGCCAGCTCATTTGACTTACAGGGGACGAAAAACATTCAGTACTTC
CDR3: CASSFDLQGTKNIQYF
V: TRBV18
D: TRBD1
J: TRBJ2-4
size: few

DNA: TGCAGCGTTGTGGTCAGGGACTACGAGCAGTACTTC
CDR3: CSVVVRDYEQYF
V: TRBV29-1
D: -
J: TRBJ2-7
size: -

DNA: TGTGCCAGTAGCCTAGCGGGGGGGCACAATGAGCAGTTCTTC
CDR3: CASSLAGGHNEQFF
V: TRBV19
D: TRBD2
J: TRBJ2-1
size: -

DNA: TGTGCCAGCAGCTTATACCGGGGCGGGGGCCCGAATTCACCCCTCCACTTT
CDR3: CASSLYRGGGPNSPLHF
V: TRBV7-2
D: -
J: TRBJ1-6
size: -

DNA: TGCGCCAGCAGTGAGAACAGGGATGGAAGGGCTGAAGCTTTCTTT
CDR3: CASSENRDGRAEAFF
V: TRBV10-1
D: -
J: TRBJ1-1
size: -

DNA: TGTGCCAGTCTCCTACAGGGGTGGAGCACTGAAGCTTTCTTT
CDR3: CASLLQGWSTEAFF
V: TRBV6-5
D: TRBD1
J: TRBJ1-1
size: -